The source of this T cell receptor beta chain is a study of T cells in Graves' hyperthyroidism and ophthalmopathy. In patients aged 18 to 65, hyperthyroidism was newly diagnosed, with duration under 2 months. Any patient presenting with uncontrolled infection, other autoimmune disease, pregnancy or lactation was left out. RNA transcripts gave rise to amplified TCR beta CDR3 regions. The HTBI set primed first-round TCR CDR3 RT-PCR. TCRdb reanalysed the multiplex PCR reads using MiXCR and keeps one entry per CDR3 protein. The table includes some 600,000 distinct CDR3 sequences, roughly 14% detected once. This clonotype was seen ten or more times. No antigen is known for it. Unmatched junction bases numbered 7, after V lost 5 bases and J lost 2 bases. Germline V gives CDR1 SGHTA, CDR2 FQGNSA. This CDR3 has 16 residues. Findings and caveats of the study: Blood also showed most of the thyroid clonotypes that were expanded above 0.001.

The sample consisted of blood. The V gene is TRBV7-2, the J gene TRBJ2-7, with 12 nucleotides matching TRBD2. The TCR originated in a woman aged 25 to 39 with Graves' hyperthyroidism that later progressed to Graves' ophthalmopathy. This CDR3 reads CASSPRTSGITYEQYF. CDR3 sequence (DNA): TGTGCCAGCAGCCCTCGGACTAGCGGGATTACCTACGAGCAGTACTTC.